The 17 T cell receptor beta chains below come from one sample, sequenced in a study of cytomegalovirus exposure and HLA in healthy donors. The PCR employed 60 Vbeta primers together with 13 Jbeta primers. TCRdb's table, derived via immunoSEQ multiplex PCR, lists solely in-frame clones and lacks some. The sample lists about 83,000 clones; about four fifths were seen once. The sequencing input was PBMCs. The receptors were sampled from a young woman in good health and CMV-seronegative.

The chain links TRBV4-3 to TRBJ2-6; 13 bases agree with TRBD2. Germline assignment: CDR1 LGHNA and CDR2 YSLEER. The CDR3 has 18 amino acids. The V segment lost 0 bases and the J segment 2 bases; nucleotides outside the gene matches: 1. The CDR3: CASSQDGLAGAGANVLTF. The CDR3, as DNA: TGCGCCAGCAGCCAAGACGGACTAGCGGGAGCTGGGGCCAACGTCCTGACTTTC.

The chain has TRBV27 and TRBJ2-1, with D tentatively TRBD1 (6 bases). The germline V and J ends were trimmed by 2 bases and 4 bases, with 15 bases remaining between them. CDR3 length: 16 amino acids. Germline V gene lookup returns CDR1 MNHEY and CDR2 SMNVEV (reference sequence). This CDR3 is CASSLRGSLYYNEQFF. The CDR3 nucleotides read TGTGCCAGCAGTTTAAGGGGGTCCCTTTATTACAATGAGCAGTTCTTC.

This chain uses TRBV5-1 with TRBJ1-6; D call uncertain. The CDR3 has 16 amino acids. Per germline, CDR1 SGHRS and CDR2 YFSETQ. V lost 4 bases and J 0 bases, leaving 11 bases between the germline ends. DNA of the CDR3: TGCGCCAGCAGCCTGGGCGAGAGCTCCTATAATTCACCCCTCCACTTT. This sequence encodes CASSLGESSYNSPLHF.

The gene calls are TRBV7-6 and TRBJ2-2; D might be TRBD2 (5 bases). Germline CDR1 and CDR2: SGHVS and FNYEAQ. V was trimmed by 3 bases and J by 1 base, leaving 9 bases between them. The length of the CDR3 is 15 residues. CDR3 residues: CASSLVSENTGELFF. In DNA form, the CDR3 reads TGTGCCAGCAGCTTGGTTAGCGAGAACACCGGGGAGCTGTTTTTT.

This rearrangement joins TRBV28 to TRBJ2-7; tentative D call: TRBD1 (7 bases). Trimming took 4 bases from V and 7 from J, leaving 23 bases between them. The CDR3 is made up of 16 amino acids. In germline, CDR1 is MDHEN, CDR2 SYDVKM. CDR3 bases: TGTGCCAGCAGTTCAGCAGGTCAGGGGGGAGTACGGGAGCAGTACTTC. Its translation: CASSSAGQGGVREQYF.

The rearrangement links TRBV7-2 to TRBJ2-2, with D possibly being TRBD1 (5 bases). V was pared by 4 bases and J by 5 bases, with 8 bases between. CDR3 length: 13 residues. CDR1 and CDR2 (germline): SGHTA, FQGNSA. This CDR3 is CASSSRTTGELFF. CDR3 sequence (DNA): TGTGCCAGCAGCTCCAGGACAACCGGGGAGCTGTTTTTT.

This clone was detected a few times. CDR3 DNA sequence: TGTGCCAGCGGCGACAGGGGTCAGCCCCAGCATTTT. Residues: CASGDRGQPQHF. The chain has TRBV6-1 and TRBJ1-5, with TRBD1 identical over 8 bases. Germline lookup yields CDR1 MNHNS and CDR2 SASEGT. The CDR3 contains 12 residues. The trim removed 8 bases at V and 6 bases at J, leaving 3 bases unmatched.

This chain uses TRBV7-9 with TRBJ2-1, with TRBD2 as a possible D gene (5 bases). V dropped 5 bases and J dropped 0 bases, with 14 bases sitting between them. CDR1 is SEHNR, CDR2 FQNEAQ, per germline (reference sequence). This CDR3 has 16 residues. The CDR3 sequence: CASSPPGSGSYNEQFF. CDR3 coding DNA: TGTGCCAGCAGCCCGCCGGGGAGCGGCTCCTACAATGAGCAGTTCTTC.

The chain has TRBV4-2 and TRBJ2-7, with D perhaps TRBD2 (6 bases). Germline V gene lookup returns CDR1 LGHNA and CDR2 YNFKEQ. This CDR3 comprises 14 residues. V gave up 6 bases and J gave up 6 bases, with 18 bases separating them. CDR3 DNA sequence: TGTGCCAGCAGGAACCTAGCGCCCGAATCCGAGCAGTACTTC. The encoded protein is CASRNLAPESEQYF.

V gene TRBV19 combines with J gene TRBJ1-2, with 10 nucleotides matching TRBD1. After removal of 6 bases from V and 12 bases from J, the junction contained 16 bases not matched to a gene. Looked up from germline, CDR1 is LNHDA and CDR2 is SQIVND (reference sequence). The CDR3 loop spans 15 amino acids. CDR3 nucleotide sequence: TGTGCCAGTAGGGATGGGGACAGGGGTTTTTTGGGCCACACCTTC. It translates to CASRDGDRGFLGHTF.

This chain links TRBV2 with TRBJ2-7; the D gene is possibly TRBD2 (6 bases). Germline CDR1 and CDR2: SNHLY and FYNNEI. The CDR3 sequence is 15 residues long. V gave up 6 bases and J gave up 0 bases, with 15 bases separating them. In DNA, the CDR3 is TGTGCCAGCAGGGCGCCACGGGAGTCCTCCTACGAGCAGTACTTC. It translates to CASRAPRESSYEQYF.

This CDR3 is CASSSPGTGNQPQHF. CDR3 sequence (DNA): TGTGCCAGCAGCAGTCCTGGGACAGGGAATCAGCCCCAGCATTTT. The rearrangement joins TRBV16 to TRBJ1-5; 9 bases fit TRBD1. The junction had 6 bases not matched to a gene; V was cut back by 5 bases and J by 4 bases. CDR3 size: 15 residues. Germline V gene data show CDR1 as KGHSY and CDR2 as FQNENV.

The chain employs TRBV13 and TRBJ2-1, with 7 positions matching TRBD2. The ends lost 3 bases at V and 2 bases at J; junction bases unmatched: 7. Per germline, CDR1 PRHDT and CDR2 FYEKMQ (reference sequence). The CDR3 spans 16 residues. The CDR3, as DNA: TGTGCCAGCAGCTTCCTAGCGGATCACACCTACAATGAGCAGTTCTTC. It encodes CASSFLADHTYNEQFF.

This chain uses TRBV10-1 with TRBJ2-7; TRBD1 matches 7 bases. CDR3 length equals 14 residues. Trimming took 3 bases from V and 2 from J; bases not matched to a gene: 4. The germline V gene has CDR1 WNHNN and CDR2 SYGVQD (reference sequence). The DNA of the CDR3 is TGCGCCAGCAGTGATGACAGGGCGGCCTACGAGCAGTACTTC. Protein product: CASSDDRAAYEQYF.

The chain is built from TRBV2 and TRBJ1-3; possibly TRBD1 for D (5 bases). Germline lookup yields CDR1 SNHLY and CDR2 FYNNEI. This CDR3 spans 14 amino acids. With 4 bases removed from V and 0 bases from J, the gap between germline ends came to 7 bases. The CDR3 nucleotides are TGTGCCAGCAGTGCTGGACACTCTGGAAACACCATATATTTT. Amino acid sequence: CASSAGHSGNTIYF.

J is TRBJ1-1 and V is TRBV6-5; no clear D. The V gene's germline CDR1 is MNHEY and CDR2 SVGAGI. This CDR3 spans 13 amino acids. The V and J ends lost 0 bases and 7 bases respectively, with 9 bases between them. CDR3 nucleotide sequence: TGTGCCAGCAGTTACTCGGGAGGCCATGAAGCTTTCTTT. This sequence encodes CASSYSGGHEAFF.

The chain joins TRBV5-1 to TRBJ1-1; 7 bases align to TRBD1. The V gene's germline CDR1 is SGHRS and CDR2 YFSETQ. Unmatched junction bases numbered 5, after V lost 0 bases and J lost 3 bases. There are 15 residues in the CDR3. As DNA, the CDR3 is TGCGCCAGCAGCTTGGTGTCAGGGGGGTACACTGAAGCTTTCTTT. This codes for CASSLVSGGYTEAFF.